The 7 T cell receptor beta chains presented below share a single source sample, sequenced in a study of T-cell reconstitution after alpha-beta-depleted transplantation in children. Unique molecular identifiers featured in how the TCRbeta library was prepared. A single record per CDR3 protein comes from TCRdb applying MiXCR to the PCR reads. The sample includes 65,000 to 85,000 distinct CDR3 sequences, about a tenth of them seen just once. The starting material was PBMCs, obtained before TCRalphabeta/CD19-depleted stem cell transplant. These receptor sequences come from a boy between 10 and 17 years old with acute myeloid leukemia, due to receive a stem cell transplant.

This clonotype appeared many times. The rearrangement joins TRBV9 to TRBJ1-5; D not resolved. With 3 bases removed from V and 0 bases from J, the gap between germline ends came to 7 bases. In germline, CDR1 is SGDLS, CDR2 YYNGEE. The CDR3 length is 14 residues. The CDR3: CASSGVNSNQPQHF. In DNA, the CDR3 is TGTGCCAGCAGCGGAGTCAATAGCAATCAGCCCCAGCATTTT.

Notes on this clonotype: Its ends do not fully match the called genes, so a read error is possible. This chain connects TRBV18 to TRBJ2-6, with D unresolved. Looked up from germline, CDR1 is KGHSH and CDR2 is LQKENI. The CDR3 spans 16 residues. CDR3 sequence (DNA): TGTACCAGCTCGGGTCTTTCCCACTCTGGGGCCAACGTCCTGACTTTC. Translating it yields CTSSGLSHSGANVLTF.

The genes are TRBV7-6 and TRBJ1-1; D might be TRBD1 (5 bases). Trimming pared 10 bases from V and 1 base from J, leaving 10 bases between. CDR3 length: 12 residues. Germline lookup yields CDR1 SGHVS and CDR2 FNYEAQ. The CDR3 reads CAIGGGNTEAFF. CDR3 DNA: TGTGCCATCGGCGGGGGGAACACTGAAGCTTTCTTT.

This clonotype was recorded many times. The V and J genes are TRBV4-1 and TRBJ2-1; no firm D call. Looked up from germline, CDR1 is MGHRA and CDR2 is YSYEKL. CDR3 length: 14 residues. The V end was cut by 0 bases, the J end by 1 base, with 4 bases between. The CDR3 region has the DNA TGCGCCAGCAGCCAAGAGTCTTCCTACAATGAGCAGTTCTTC. This codes for CASSQESSYNEQFF.

This clonotype was counted only a few times. V gene TRBV6-5 combines with J gene TRBJ2-7; 10 bases are a match to TRBD2. V gave up 2 bases and J gave up 2 bases; unmatched junction bases: 3. This CDR3 comprises 15 residues. Germline V gives CDR1 MNHEY, CDR2 SVGAGI. This chain's CDR3 is CASSYGSGRPYEQYF. The CDR3 DNA is TGTGCCAGCAGTTACGGTAGCGGGAGGCCCTACGAGCAGTACTTC.

This clonotype appeared many times. The chain employs TRBV20-1 and TRBJ2-2; 11 bases match TRBD1. The V gene's germline CDR1 is DFQATT and CDR2 SNEGSKA (reference sequence). The CDR3 is made up of 14 amino acids. Trimming at V came to 6 bases and at J to 6 bases, leaving 6 bases not matched to a gene. The CDR3 DNA reads TGCAGTGCAACCGGGACAGGGGGTTCCGGGGAGCTGTTTTTT. Encoded protein: CSATGTGGSGELFF.

This clonotype was found many times. CDR3 sequence: CASRQTSGGEQYF. The CDR3 nucleotides are TGTGCCAGCAGACAAACTAGCGGGGGCGAGCAGTACTTC. The V call is TRBV12-3 or TRBV12-4, the J call TRBJ2-7; TRBD2 matches at 11 bases. The J segment lost 6 bases and the V segment lost 6 bases, leaving 4 bases of the junction unmatched. The CDR3 is 13 amino acids.